What follows describes a single T cell receptor beta chain. Its antigen is undetermined. Compared with germline, one end of the junction differs, possibly owing to a read error. The CDR3 has 17 amino acids. The template, roughly 550 ng total RNA, yielded TCR beta cDNA made with a constant-region primer. Employing slightly modified ARM-PCR, three nested multiplex PCR rounds were run, and these gave rise to the TCR beta libraries. A C-beta reverse primer and TRBV1-TRBV30 forward primers served in each of the first two PCR rounds, at 9 to 10 cycles apiece. In TCRdb, the multiplex PCR reads were re-called with MiXCR into one record per CDR3 protein. The sample has 75,000 to 90,000 distinct CDR3 sequences, 65% to 80% seen once. This specimen comes from a study of tumor-infiltrating lymphocytes in primary liver carcinoma. The wider study: Tumors were stage T1-T3 N0M0, about 4 to 11 cm across. Productive TCRbeta reads per sample were roughly 3.5 to 7.13 million, not differing by tissue.

Co-extraction of RNA and DNA was performed on roughly 17-32 mg of unsorted bulk tissue. Every tumor specimen contained over 85% viable tumor cells. Whole-study results and caveats: Only around 8-25% of top clones occurred in all five tumor regions.

Sequencing was carried out using liver tumor tissue from sampling region 1. Subset specified: tumor region T1, superior pole. The origin of this receptor is a man aged 40-49 years with primary liver carcinoma and hepatitis B virus infection. The chain combines TRBV12-3 or TRBV12-4 with TRBJ2-5; 12 bases are shared with TRBD2. The CDR3: CTSSFRLAGVPGGTQYF. Here the CDR3 DNA reads TGTACCAGCAGCTTTCGACTAGCGGGAGTACCGGGGGGGACCCAGTACTTC.